The 9 T cell receptor beta chains below were found in one sample sequenced in a study of T cell responses to AZD1222 COVID-19 vaccine. Measured with immunoSEQ multiplex PCR; TCRdb has only the in-frame clones, and not every one. The top ten clones hold 7.5% to 9.5% of a sample with roughly 120,000 clones, roughly 89% of them seen once. The sequencing used peripheral blood, collected on day 0 of AZD1222 vaccination. Receptors originate from an adult in good health.

The V and J genes are TRBV11-2 and TRBJ1-1; TRBD1 aligns across 7 bases. This CDR3 spans 17 amino acids. Trimming took 1 base from V and 5 from J; bases not matched to a gene: 13. Germline assignment: CDR1 SGHAT and CDR2 FQNNGV. CDR3 protein: CASSLVTQGRTGTEAFF. CDR3 in DNA: TGTGCCAGCAGCTTAGTCACACAGGGGAGGACGGGGACTGAAGCTTTCTTT.

V usage is TRBV28 and J usage is TRBJ1-1; the D is unclear. From germline, CDR1 is MDHEN and CDR2 SYDVKM. Trimming left V 8 bases short and J 3 bases short, with 10 bases between. The CDR3 spans 12 residues. DNA of the CDR3: TGTGCCAGCTGGTCTAGGTACACTGAAGCTTTCTTT. Translating it yields CASWSRYTEAFF.

The chain recombines TRBV4-1 with TRBJ2-1, with 10 bases identical to TRBD2. The V gene end was trimmed by 10 bases and the J gene end by 5 bases; junction bases not matched to a gene: 8. In germline, CDR1 is MGHRA, CDR2 YSYEKL. The CDR3 sequence is 14 residues long. The CDR3: CATAPAGGNNEQFF. CDR3 nucleotide sequence: TGCGCCACGGCCCCAGCGGGGGGGAACAATGAGCAGTTCTTC.

The chain uses TRBV6-5 and TRBJ1-4; tentative D call: TRBD1 (5 bases). The V end was cut by 5 bases, the J end by 3 bases, with 13 bases between. There are 15 residues in the CDR3. The germline V gene encodes CDR1 MNHEY and CDR2 SVGAGI. The CDR3 sequence is CASSPAGAANEKLFF. In nucleotides, the CDR3 is TGTGCCAGCAGTCCGGCTGGGGCGGCTAATGAAAAACTGTTTTTT.

The gene calls are TRBV19 and TRBJ1-5, with a possible D match to TRBD1 (5 bases). Looked up from germline, CDR1 is LNHDA and CDR2 is SQIVND (reference sequence). V was clipped by 5 bases and J by 0 bases, with 20 bases between them. The CDR3 is 18 residues long. The CDR3 sequence is CASSPTPQTATSNQPQHF. CDR3 DNA: TGTGCCAGTAGTCCTACCCCACAGACAGCGACTAGCAATCAGCCCCAGCATTTT. Based on the CDR3 plus reference TRBV19 and TRBJ1-5, the full variable domain is DGGITQSPKYLFRKEGQNVTLSCEQNLNHDAMYWYRQDPGQGLRLIYYSQIVNDFQKGDIAEGYSVSREKKESFPLTVTSAQKNPTAFYLCASSPTPQTATSNQPQHFGDGTRLSIL.

This clone was counted a single time. The genes are TRBV9 and TRBJ2-3, with 14 positions matching TRBD2. V gave up 4 bases and J gave up 5 bases; unmatched junction bases: 9. The CDR3 has 17 residues. CDR1 and CDR2 from the germline V gene are SGDLS and YYNGEE. This chain's CDR3 is CASSPGLAGDWGDTQYF. The CDR3 DNA is TGTGCCAGCAGCCCGGGACTAGCGGGAGACTGGGGAGATACGCAGTATTTT.

Written as DNA, the CDR3 is TGTGCCACCAGCAGAGATCGGGGTTCACCCCTCCACTTT. Protein sequence: CATSRDRGSPLHF. The chain employs TRBV15 and TRBJ1-6; D not certain. V lost 0 bases and J lost 9, with 6 bases in between. The CDR3 is 13 amino acids. Germline loops: CDR1 LNHNV, CDR2 YYDKDF (reference sequence). Combining the CDR3 with reference TRBV15 and TRBJ1-6 gives the whole variable domain DAMVIQNPRYQVTQFGKPVTLSCSQTLNHNVMYWYQQKSSQAPKLLFHYYDKDFNNEADTPDNFQSRRPNTSFCFLDIRSPGLGDTAMYLCATSRDRGSPLHFGNGTRLTVT.

The V gene is TRBV12-3 or TRBV12-4, the J gene TRBJ2-1, with D possibly TRBD2 on 5 matching bases. V shed 3 bases and J shed 9 bases, with 9 bases lying between them. This CDR3 is 12 amino acids long. This chain's CDR3 is CASSFGGPEQFF. In DNA, the CDR3 is TGTGCCAGCAGTTTTGGAGGCCCTGAGCAGTTCTTC.

The chain joins TRBV9 to TRBJ2-1; a weak D match, TRBD2 (6 bases). V lost 0 bases, J lost 1 base, and 8 bases lay in between. Germline V gene sequence: CDR1 SGDLS, CDR2 YYNGEE. The CDR3 sequence is 15 residues long. The CDR3 protein is CASSVAGESYNEQFF. The CDR3 bases are TGTGCCAGCAGCGTAGCGGGGGAGTCCTACAATGAGCAGTTCTTC.